The present T cell receptor beta chain was sequenced within a study of preoperative IRX-2 immunotherapy in early breast cancer. This CDR3 is built from 15 residues. Trimming removed 3 bases at V and 0 bases at J, with 9 bases between. Germline V gene sequence: CDR1 KGHSH, CDR2 LQKENI. Treatment defined: preoperative locoregional IRX-2 cytokine immunotherapy. Preoperative locoregional IRX-2 cytokine immunotherapy was tested in the phase Ib source study. Only in-frame clones appear in the TCRdb table, and some are missing; sequencing was by immunoSEQ multiplex PCR. This sample has 25,000 to 30,000 clones, with 82% found just once.

This receptor was taken from a human donor with breast cancer. Collection of the sample occurred from a patient treated with IRX-2 immunotherapy. This chain connects TRBV18 to TRBJ1-3; no firm D call. The CDR3 region has the DNA TGTGCCAGCTCACCGACCCCGAGCTCTGGAAACACCATATATTTT. Residues: CASSPTPSSGNTIYF. The variable domain in full, completed from reference TRBV18 and TRBJ1-3, reads NAGVMQNPRHLVRRRGQEARLRCSPMKGHSHVYWYRQLPEEGLKFMVYLQKENIIDESGMPKERFSAEFPKEGPSILRIQQVVRGDSAAYFCASSPTPSSGNTIYFGEGSWLTVV.